Listed below are T cell receptor beta chains from one sample, sequenced in a study of shared clonotypes between healthy human individuals. Measured with immunoSEQ multiplex PCR; TCRdb has only the in-frame clones, and not every one. The data hold 1,400,000 or so clones, with roughly 98.5% observed a single time. Input material: naive CD4+ T cells sorted from blood. Receptor source: a man aged 25-45 years in good health. Both conserved end residues are part of each CDR3. D genes are given only for firm matches. Where a row states a size, it is once, few, many or the class of an expanded clone; other rows omit it.

j_call: TRBJ2-2; v_call: TRBV5-4; d_call: TRBD2; cdr3_length: 16; clone_size: -; cdr3_nt: TGTGCCAGCAGCTTGGTGGCACGGGAGGGCCGCGGGGAGCTGTTTTTT; cdr3_aa: CASSLVAREGRGELFF
j_call: TRBJ1-4; v_call: TRBV15; d_call: -; cdr3_length: 14; clone_size: -; cdr3_nt: TGTGCCACCAGCAGGACTGCTACTAGTGAAAAACTGTTTTTT; cdr3_aa: CATSRTATSEKLFF
j_call: TRBJ1-5; v_call: TRBV5-1; d_call: -; cdr3_length: 15; clone_size: -; cdr3_nt: TGCGCCAGCAGCTTGGGGGGGAGCATCAATCAGCCCCAGCATTTT; cdr3_aa: CASSLGGSINQPQHF
j_call: TRBJ1-2; v_call: TRBV7-9; d_call: -; cdr3_length: 15; clone_size: -; cdr3_nt: TGTGCCAGCAGCTCCCCAGGGTTTCCGTCGGGTGGCTACACCTTC; cdr3_aa: CASSSPGFPSGGYTF
j_call: TRBJ2-5; v_call: TRBV27; d_call: -; cdr3_length: 13; clone_size: -; cdr3_nt: TGTGCCAGCAGTGCCAGTCGCTGGGGGACCCAGTACTTC; cdr3_aa: CASSASRWGTQYF
j_call: TRBJ2-1; v_call: TRBV5-1; d_call: -; cdr3_length: 14; clone_size: -; cdr3_nt: TGCGCCAGCAGCTTAGCTACCTCCTACAATGAGCAGTTCTTC; cdr3_aa: CASSLATSYNEQFF
j_call: TRBJ2-1; v_call: TRBV7-9; d_call: -; cdr3_length: 14; clone_size: once; cdr3_nt: TGTGCCAGCAGCTTAGGGACATATAACAATGAGCAGTTCTTC; cdr3_aa: CASSLGTYNNEQFF
j_call: TRBJ2-7; v_call: TRBV18; d_call: TRBD2; cdr3_length: 14; clone_size: -; cdr3_nt: TGTGCCAGCTCACCCAGGACTAGCGACTACGAGCAGTACTTC; cdr3_aa: CASSPRTSDYEQYF
j_call: TRBJ2-1; v_call: TRBV11-2; d_call: -; cdr3_length: 14; clone_size: once; cdr3_nt: TGTGCCAGCAGCCGAATTACCTCCTACAATGAGCAGTTCTTC; cdr3_aa: CASSRITSYNEQFF
j_call: TRBJ1-5; v_call: TRBV2; d_call: -; cdr3_length: 13; clone_size: -; cdr3_nt: TGTGCCAGCAGTGATCAGGGGAATCAGCCCCAGCATTTT; cdr3_aa: CASSDQGNQPQHF
j_call: TRBJ2-5; v_call: TRBV9; d_call: TRBD2; cdr3_length: 17; clone_size: -; cdr3_nt: TGTGCCAGCAGCGTAGACATTGCGGGAGGTTTACAAGAGACCCAGTACTTC; cdr3_aa: CASSVDIAGGLQETQYF
j_call: TRBJ2-4; v_call: TRBV5-1; d_call: -; cdr3_length: 15; clone_size: -; cdr3_nt: TGCGCCAGCCGTGCCCTGTCGTTTACTGCGGACATTCAGTACTTC; cdr3_aa: CASRALSFTADIQYF
j_call: TRBJ2-1; v_call: TRBV2; d_call: -; cdr3_length: 11; clone_size: -; cdr3_nt: TGTGCCAGCAGGATGGACGGTGAGCAGTTCTTC; cdr3_aa: CASRMDGEQFF
j_call: TRBJ2-5; v_call: TRBV4-1; d_call: TRBD2; cdr3_length: 15; clone_size: -; cdr3_nt: TGCGCCAGCAGCCAAGATCCCAGACTAGCGGAGACCCAGTACTTC; cdr3_aa: CASSQDPRLAETQYF
j_call: TRBJ2-5; v_call: TRBV7-2; d_call: -; cdr3_length: 15; clone_size: -; cdr3_nt: TGTGCCAGCAGCCCGGACAGCAACTACCAAGAGACCCAGTACTTC; cdr3_aa: CASSPDSNYQETQYF
j_call: TRBJ1-2; v_call: TRBV28; d_call: -; cdr3_length: 13; clone_size: -; cdr3_nt: TGTGCCAGCAGTCCCCGAGGAGGATCCCGATACACCTTC; cdr3_aa: CASSPRGGSRYTF
j_call: TRBJ2-7; v_call: TRBV2; d_call: -; cdr3_length: 11; clone_size: -; cdr3_nt: TGTGCCAGCGGGGGAATGATCGAGCAGTACTTC; cdr3_aa: CASGGMIEQYF
j_call: TRBJ2-5; v_call: TRBV5-1; d_call: TRBD2; cdr3_length: 19; clone_size: -; cdr3_nt: TGCGCCAGCAGCTTCCCTTCCCGGACTAGCGGCACTACCCAAGAGACCCAGTACTTC; cdr3_aa: CASSFPSRTSGTTQETQYF
j_call: TRBJ2-7; v_call: TRBV7-9; d_call: -; cdr3_length: 14; clone_size: -; cdr3_nt: TGTGCCAGCAGCTTAGGGGGCAGTGCCTACGAGCAGTACTTC; cdr3_aa: CASSLGGSAYEQYF
j_call: TRBJ2-7; v_call: TRBV5-1; d_call: -; cdr3_length: 14; clone_size: -; cdr3_nt: TGCGCCAGCAGCTTCGGACAGAAGATTTACGAGCAGTACTTC; cdr3_aa: CASSFGQKIYEQYF
j_call: TRBJ2-7; v_call: TRBV4-2; d_call: TRBD2; cdr3_length: 15; clone_size: -; cdr3_nt: TGTGCCAGCAGCGGGACTAGCGGCAGCTCCTACGAGCAGTACTTC; cdr3_aa: CASSGTSGSSYEQYF
j_call: TRBJ2-5; v_call: TRBV5-6; d_call: -; cdr3_length: 11; clone_size: -; cdr3_nt: TGTGCCAGCAGCCGCGAGGGGACCCAGTACTTC; cdr3_aa: CASSREGTQYF
j_call: TRBJ2-6; v_call: TRBV28; d_call: -; cdr3_length: 17; clone_size: -; cdr3_nt: TGTGCCAGCAGTCTATATACGGGCCTAGGTGGGGCCAACGTCCTGACTTTC; cdr3_aa: CASSLYTGLGGANVLTF
j_call: TRBJ1-1; v_call: TRBV18; d_call: -; cdr3_length: 14; clone_size: -; cdr3_nt: TGTGCCAGCTCGGACAGCACGGTTGTAACTGAAGCTTTCTTT; cdr3_aa: CASSDSTVVTEAFF
j_call: TRBJ2-7; v_call: TRBV27; d_call: -; cdr3_length: 19; clone_size: -; cdr3_nt: TGTGCCAGCAGTTCTCTCAGCGTACCTGCGGAGGTGGGTTTCTACGAGCAGTACTTC; cdr3_aa: CASSSLSVPAEVGFYEQYF
j_call: TRBJ2-2; v_call: TRBV11-3; d_call: TRBD2; cdr3_length: 16; clone_size: -; cdr3_nt: TGTGCCAGCAGCCGACTAGCGGGAGGGCTTGCCGGGGAGCTGTTTTTT; cdr3_aa: CASSRLAGGLAGELFF
j_call: TRBJ1-1; v_call: TRBV27; d_call: -; cdr3_length: 14; clone_size: -; cdr3_nt: TGTGCCAGCAGTTTATGGGGAGAGAACACTGAAGCTTTCTTT; cdr3_aa: CASSLWGENTEAFF